Listed below are T cell receptor beta chains from one sample, sequenced in a study of HIV-infected patients and healthy controls. MiXCR, run by TCRdb on the 5' RACE reads, gives a single entry per CDR3 protein. The sample consists of over 55,000 distinct CDR3 sequences, roughly 16% of them appearing once. The material sequenced was CD4+ T cells from blood. These receptors were taken from a human donor in good health. CDR3s include the opening cysteine and the closing phenylalanine or tryptophan.

v_call: TRBV3-1; j_call: TRBJ2-7; cdr3_aa: CASSQLAGDGQYF
v_call: TRBV6-4; j_call: TRBJ2-2; cdr3_aa: CASKRETNTGELFF
v_call: TRBV19; j_call: TRBJ1-5; cdr3_aa: CASSIQGGQPQHF
v_call: TRBV19; j_call: TRBJ1-5; cdr3_aa: CASSIDLGRGSNQPQHF
v_call: TRBV10-2; j_call: TRBJ2-7; cdr3_aa: CASSPSPARQYEQYF
v_call: TRBV20-1; j_call: TRBJ2-7; cdr3_aa: CSARDKASGSRYEQYF
v_call: TRBV20-1; j_call: TRBJ2-3; cdr3_aa: CSARVTAYPSTDTQYF
v_call: TRBV6-5; j_call: TRBJ1-2; cdr3_aa: CASSYTNSGYTF
v_call: TRBV11-2; j_call: TRBJ2-7; cdr3_aa: CASSLGPGQYEQYF
v_call: TRBV18; j_call: TRBJ1-1; cdr3_aa: CASSPMGDTEAFF
v_call: TRBV12-3/TRBV12-4; j_call: TRBJ2-1; cdr3_aa: CASSNRDRGTRPSPYNEQFF
v_call: TRBV5-1; j_call: TRBJ1-1; cdr3_aa: CASSWSLGSSTEAFF
v_call: TRBV12-3/TRBV12-4; j_call: TRBJ2-3; cdr3_aa: CASSMGRGTDTQYF